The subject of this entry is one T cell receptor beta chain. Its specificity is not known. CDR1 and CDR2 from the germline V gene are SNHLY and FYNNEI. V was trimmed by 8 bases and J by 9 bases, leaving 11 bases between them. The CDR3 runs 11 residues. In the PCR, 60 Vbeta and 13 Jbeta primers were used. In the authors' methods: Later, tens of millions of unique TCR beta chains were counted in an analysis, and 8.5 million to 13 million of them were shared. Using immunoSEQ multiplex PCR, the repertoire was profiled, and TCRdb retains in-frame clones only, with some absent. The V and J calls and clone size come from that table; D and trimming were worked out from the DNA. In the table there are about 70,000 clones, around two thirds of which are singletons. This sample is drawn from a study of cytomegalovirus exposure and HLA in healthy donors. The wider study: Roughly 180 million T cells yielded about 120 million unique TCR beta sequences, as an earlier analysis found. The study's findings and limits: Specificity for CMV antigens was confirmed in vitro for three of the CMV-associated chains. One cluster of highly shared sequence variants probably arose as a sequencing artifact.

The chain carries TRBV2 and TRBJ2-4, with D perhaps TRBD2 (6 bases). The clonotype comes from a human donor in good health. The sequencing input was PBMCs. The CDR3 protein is CASARGSIQYF. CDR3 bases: TGTGCCAGCGCCCGGGGGAGCATTCAGTACTTC.